Presented here are 17 T cell receptor beta chains from one specimen sequenced in a study of beta chain features in type 1 diabetes (dated by TCRdb to the late 2010s). Results and caveats for the whole study, not just this receptor: Type 1 diabetes patients showed a moderate but significant shortening of TCRB CDR3 length in all four CD4+ subsets.

Libraries were made using the immunoSEQ multiplex PCR assay. The entire isolated RNA was reverse transcribed using the High Capacity cDNA Reverse Transcription Kit, and thus expressed TCRB transcripts were sequenced. TCRdb took this table from immuneACCESS and kept in-frame rearrangements with V and J called. Such tables lack part of the clones; where checked against another copy, unresolved V genes explain under half of the gap, and the rest is unexplained. The sample table contains some 270,000 clones; only one count was recorded for under 13% of them. The top ten clonotypes cover around 0.017% of the sample. These receptors' antigens are unknown. The sequencing sample was made of naive CD4+ T cells from blood. This specimen's cell subset or site label, interpreted: true naive CD4+ T cells. The receptor set was obtained from a man in his thirties or forties with type 1 diabetes.

The CDR3 is CASSTTGGVQPQHF. The CDR3 DNA reads TGTGCCAGTAGTACAACAGGGGGCGTCCAGCCCCAGCATTTT. The chain carries TRBV19 and TRBJ1-5, with 9 positions matching TRBD1. V gave up 4 bases and J gave up 7 bases; unmatched junction bases: 5. The CDR3 has 14 amino acids. Per germline, CDR1 LNHDA and CDR2 SQIVND (reference sequence).

The J gene is TRBJ1-1, the V gene TRBV7-9; possible D gene TRBD1, 5 bases. The CDR3 has 14 amino acids. In germline, CDR1 is SEHNR, CDR2 FQNEAQ (reference sequence). V lost 1 base and J lost 0, with 6 bases in between. The CDR3 coding sequence is TGTGCCAGCAGCTTAGACAGGCTGAACACTGAAGCTTTCTTT. The encoded protein is CASSLDRLNTEAFF.

The chain combines TRBV5-4 with TRBJ1-2, with 12 nucleotides matching TRBD1. The CDR3 has 14 residues. Germline CDR1 reads SGHNT; CDR2 reads YYREEE (reference sequence). The V segment lost 4 bases and the J segment 4 bases; nucleotides outside the gene matches: 2. In DNA, the CDR3 is TGTGCCAGCAGCCCGGGACAGGGGGCCTATGGCTACACCTTC. The encoded protein is CASSPGQGAYGYTF.

This chain uses TRBV6-5 with TRBJ1-5; no clear D gene. The CDR3 totals 14 residues. In germline, CDR1 is MNHEY, CDR2 SVGAGI. V shed 4 bases and J shed 2 bases, with 9 bases lying between them. CDR3 amino acids: CASSSGSGNQPQHF. DNA for the CDR3: TGTGCCAGCAGTTCGGGTTCTGGCAATCAGCCCCAGCATTTT.

The rearrangement uses TRBV7-3 and TRBJ2-6; tentatively, D is TRBD1 (5 bases). The CDR3 length is 16 residues. Germline CDR1 is SGHTA and CDR2 is FQGTGA. Trimming removed 1 base at V and 1 base at J, with 8 bases between. CDR3 DNA sequence: TGTGCCAGCAGCTTAAATGGGGCGTCTGGGGCCAACGTCCTGACTTTC. Translated, it gives CASSLNGASGANVLTF.

The V gene is TRBV19, the J gene TRBJ1-2; TRBD1 matches 7 bases. CDR3 length equals 13 residues. CDR1 is LNHDA and CDR2 is SQIVND in the germline V gene (reference sequence). V was clipped by 7 bases and J by 8 bases; unmatched bases: 10. Here the CDR3 reads CASTPGQSRGYTF. The DNA for the CDR3 is TGTGCCAGTACTCCGGGACAGAGCCGAGGCTACACCTTC.

The rearrangement joins TRBV7-6 to TRBJ2-1, with 8 bases aligning to TRBD2. CDR1 SGHVS and CDR2 FNYEAQ come from the germline V gene. This CDR3 contains 15 residues. Germline trimming cut 6 bases from V and 0 bases from J; bases unmatched to any gene: 4. CDR3 amino acids: CASSPRGGSYNEQFF. The CDR3 DNA sequence: TGTGCCAGCAGTCCCCGGGGGGGCTCCTACAATGAGCAGTTCTTC.

This clone was seen only a few times. The V gene is TRBV7-3, the J gene TRBJ2-7; 10 bases are shared with TRBD2. Losses at the gene ends were 1 base for V and 5 bases for J; bases not matched to a gene: 8. Germline-derived CDR1 and CDR2 are SGHTA and FQGTGA. The CDR3 length is 16 residues. This CDR3 is CASSLNPGTSVHEQYF. CDR3 sequence (DNA): TGTGCCAGCAGCTTAAATCCCGGGACTAGCGTCCACGAGCAGTACTTC.

The chain is built from TRBV7-3 and TRBJ1-2; 9 positions match TRBD1. The CDR3 is made up of 14 amino acids. With 5 bases clipped from V and 5 bases from J, the junction kept 6 bases outside the gene matches. Germline assignment: CDR1 SGHTA and CDR2 FQGTGA. The chain's CDR3 is CASSPGQGRYGYTF. Here the CDR3 DNA reads TGTGCCAGCAGCCCCGGACAGGGGAGGTATGGCTACACCTTC.

The chain employs TRBV28 and TRBJ1-1; D is unresolved. With 7 bases removed from V and 0 bases from J, the gap between germline ends came to 12 bases. Germline V gene sequence: CDR1 MDHEN, CDR2 SYDVKM. The CDR3 is 14 amino acids. The CDR3 here is CASTLVSLNTEAFF. The DNA for the CDR3 is TGTGCCAGCACACTCGTTTCCTTGAACACTGAAGCTTTCTTT.

The V gene is TRBV7-9, the J gene TRBJ1-2; D is perhaps TRBD1 (6 bases). V lost 2 bases and J 2 bases, leaving 12 bases between the germline ends. Looked up from germline, CDR1 is SEHNR and CDR2 is FQNEAQ (reference sequence). The length of the CDR3 is 15 residues. The chain's CDR3 is CASSLRGGQNYGYTF. The CDR3 coding sequence is TGTGCCAGCAGCTTACGGGGGGGCCAAAACTATGGCTACACCTTC.

The chain recombines TRBV5-1 with TRBJ1-4; D remains unclear. V shed 5 bases and J shed 8 bases, with 13 bases lying between them. This CDR3 region has 13 residues. Per germline, CDR1 SGHRS and CDR2 YFSETQ. CDR3 protein: CASSPAAGEKLFF. CDR3 DNA: TGCGCCAGCAGTCCGGCGGCCGGCGAAAAACTGTTTTTT.

This clone has a handful of counts. This chain connects TRBV6-6 to TRBJ2-5; D call uncertain. Looked up from germline, CDR1 is MNHNY and CDR2 is SVGAGI (reference sequence). The CDR3 runs to 14 residues. V was clipped by 11 bases and J by 4 bases, with 20 bases between them. The CDR3 DNA follows: TGTGCCGTCCGCCAGGCTTCTGCCCCAGAGACCCAGTACTTC. Translation gives CAVRQASAPETQYF.

This clone was found a few times. V and J are TRBV6-5 and TRBJ1-2; D unclear. The ends were cut back, 0 bases at V and 2 bases at J, with 13 bases in the middle. The CDR3 is made up of 16 amino acids. The germline gives CDR1 MNHEY, CDR2 SVGAGI. The CDR3 sequence: CASSYSGSGRNYGYTF. Here the CDR3 DNA reads TGTGCCAGCAGTTACTCAGGGAGCGGGAGGAACTATGGCTACACCTTC.

In its sample, this clone was seen a few times. The chain recombines TRBV10-3 with TRBJ2-7, with 7 bases lining up with TRBD1. Germline CDR1 ENHRY, CDR2 SYGVKD. There are 13 residues in the CDR3. J was trimmed by 2 bases and V by 6 bases; bases with no gene match: 4. DNA of the CDR3: TGTGCCATCAGGGGGACAGAAGCCTACGAGCAGTACTTC. Translated: CAIRGTEAYEQYF.

This rearrangement joins TRBV5-4 to TRBJ1-1, with D tentatively TRBD1 (5 bases). Germline V gene lookup returns CDR1 SGHNT and CDR2 YYREEE (reference sequence). Trimming cost V 4 bases and J 4 bases, with 14 bases left between them. The CDR3 consists of 14 residues. The CDR3 loop reads CASSAGQTGTEAFF. CDR3 coding DNA: TGTGCCAGCAGCGCCGGACAAACGGGCACTGAAGCTTTCTTT.

This clone was seen a handful of times. The same CDR3 arises from other DNA sequences in this sample as well. CDR3 residues: CASSLVGSSYNEQFF. CDR3 sequence (DNA): TGCGCCAGCAGCTTGGTGGGGAGCTCCTACAATGAGCAGTTCTTC. The V and J genes are TRBV5-1 and TRBJ2-1, with TRBD2 as a possible D gene (5 bases). CDR3 length: 15 residues. The germline gives CDR1 SGHRS, CDR2 YFSETQ. V shed 0 bases and J shed 0 bases, with 7 bases lying between them. Full variable domain (remainder filled in from reference TRBV5-1 and TRBJ2-1): KAGVTQTPRYLIKTRGQQVTLSCSPISGHRSVSWYQQTPGQGLQFLFEYFSETQRNKGNFPGRFSGRQFSNSRSEMNVSTLELGDSALYLCASSLVGSSYNEQFFGPGTRLTVL.